Following are 5 T cell receptor beta chains from one sample sequenced in a study of CD8+CD57+ T cells in acquired aplastic anemia. For sequencing, patients were chosen who had shown expansion of CD8+CD57+ cells by flow cytometry. CDR3 and TCR beta VDJ profiling relied on a genomic DNA template. MiXCR, applied by TCRdb to the reads, yields one record per CDR3 protein. The data contain some 200,000 distinct CDR3 sequences, less than 60% of them singletons. Sequencing was performed on sorted CD4+, CD8+, or CD8+CD57+ T cells (not recorded which) from PBMCs. The receptors were sampled from a human donor with aplastic anemia.

This clonotype turned up a few times. The V gene is TRBV19, the J gene TRBJ1-2; perhaps TRBD1 as D (5 bases). The CDR3 contains 13 residues. V gave up 3 bases and J gave up 8 bases, with 13 bases separating them. Germline V gene sequence: CDR1 LNHDA, CDR2 SQIVND (reference sequence). The CDR3: CASSMIDSGGYTF. CDR3 in DNA: TGTGCCAGTAGTATGATCGACAGCGGCGGCTACACCTTC.

On this clonotype: One end of the junction is discordant with germline, which a read error may explain. This sequence joins TRBV10-2 and TRBJ1-1; no firm D call. Per the germline V gene, CDR1 is WSHSY and CDR2 is SAAADI. This CDR3 is built from 11 residues. The CDR3 DNA reads as TGTGCCAGCACCATGAACACTGAAGCTTTCTTT. This translates into CASTMNTEAFF.

Ten or more counts support this clonotype. This chain links TRBV5-1 with TRBJ1-4, with D maybe TRBD1 (5 bases). V lost 0 bases to trimming and J lost 8 bases, with 11 bases between them. This CDR3 region has 14 residues. Germline V gene data show CDR1 as SGHRS and CDR2 as YFSETQ. The CDR3 reads CASSLVGVEEKLFF. In nucleotides, the CDR3 is TGCGCCAGCAGCTTGGTAGGGGTAGAGGAAAAACTGTTTTTT.

The rearrangement joins TRBV5-5 to TRBJ2-7; 7 bases agree with TRBD1. Germline V gene data show CDR1 as SGHKS and CDR2 as YYEKEE (reference sequence). The trim removed 4 bases at V and 5 bases at J, leaving 9 bases unmatched. This CDR3 is 14 amino acids long. The CDR3, as DNA: TGTGCCAGCAGCCCGGGACAGAGGTTGGACGAGCAGTACTTC. This sequence encodes CASSPGQRLDEQYF.

This sequence joins TRBV5-1 and TRBJ1-1; D may be TRBD1 (6 bases). Trimming took 0 bases from V and 2 from J, leaving 11 bases between them. Germline CDR1 SGHRS, CDR2 YFSETQ. The length of the CDR3 is 15 residues. The CDR3 protein is CASSLATGANTEAFF. In DNA form, the CDR3 reads TGCGCCAGCAGCTTGGCCACGGGGGCAAACACTGAAGCTTTCTTT.